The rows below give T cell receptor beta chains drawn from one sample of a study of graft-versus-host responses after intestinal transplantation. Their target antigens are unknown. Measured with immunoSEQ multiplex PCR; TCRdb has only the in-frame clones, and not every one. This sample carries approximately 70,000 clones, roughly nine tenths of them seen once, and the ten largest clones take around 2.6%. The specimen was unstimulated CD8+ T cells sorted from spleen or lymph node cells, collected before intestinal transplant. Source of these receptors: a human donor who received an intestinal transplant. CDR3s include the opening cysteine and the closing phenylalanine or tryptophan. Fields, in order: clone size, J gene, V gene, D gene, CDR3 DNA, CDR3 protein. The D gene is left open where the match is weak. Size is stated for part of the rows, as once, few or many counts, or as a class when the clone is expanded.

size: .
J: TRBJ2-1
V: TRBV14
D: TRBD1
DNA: TGTGCCAGCAGCCACAGGGGGCAGAGGAATGAGCAGTTCTTC
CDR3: CASSHRGQRNEQFF

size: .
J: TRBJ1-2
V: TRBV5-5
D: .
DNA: TGTGCCAGCAGCCAATTACAGGGAGTCTATGGCTACACCTTC
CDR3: CASSQLQGVYGYTF

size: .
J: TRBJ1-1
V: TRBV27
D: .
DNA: TGTGCCAGCAGTTTCAAGGGGAGGACTGAAGCTTTCTTT
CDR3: CASSFKGRTEAFF

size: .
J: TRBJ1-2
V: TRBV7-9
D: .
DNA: TGTGCCAGCAGCTTAGGATCAGGGAAACAAGGCTACACCTTC
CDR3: CASSLGSGKQGYTF

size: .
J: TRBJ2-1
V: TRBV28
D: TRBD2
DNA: TGTGCCAGCGGACCCGGAGCGGGGGGCTCCTACAATGAGCAGTTCTTC
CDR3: CASGPGAGGSYNEQFF

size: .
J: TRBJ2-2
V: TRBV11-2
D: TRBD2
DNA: TGTGCCAGCAGCTCCGGACTAGCGGACACCGGGGAGCTGTTTTTT
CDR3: CASSSGLADTGELFF

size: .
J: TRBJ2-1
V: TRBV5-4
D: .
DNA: TGTGCCAGCAGCTTGTGGGGGCTAGCCCTCATTAAGCAGTTCTTC
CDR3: CASSLWGLALIKQFF

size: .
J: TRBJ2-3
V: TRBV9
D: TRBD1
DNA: TGTGCCAGCAGCGAAGGGACCTTGACAGGGGTAATCTCCGTGGATACGCAGTATTTT
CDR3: CASSEGTLTGVISVDTQYF

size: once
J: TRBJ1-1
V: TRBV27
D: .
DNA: TGTGCCAGCAGTTTATCGGGACAAACCGAAGCTTTCTTT
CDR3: CASSLSGQTEAFF

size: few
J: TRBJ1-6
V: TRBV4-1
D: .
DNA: TGCGCCAGCAGCCAAGGGGACTTGGAGGTTTCACCCCTCCACTTT
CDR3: CASSQGDLEVSPLHF

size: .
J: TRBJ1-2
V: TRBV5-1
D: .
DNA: TGCGCCAGCAGCTGGCCTAGTTCTGGCTACACCTTC
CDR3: CASSWPSSGYTF

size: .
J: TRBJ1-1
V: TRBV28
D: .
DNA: TGTGCCAGCAGTTTACTAAACCTGAACACTGAAGCTTTCTTT
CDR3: CASSLLNLNTEAFF

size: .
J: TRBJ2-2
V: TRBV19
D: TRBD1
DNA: TGTGCCAGTAGCCGTAGGACAGGCCGGACCGGGGAGCTGTTTTTT
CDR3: CASSRRTGRTGELFF

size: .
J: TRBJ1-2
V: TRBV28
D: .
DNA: TGTGCCAGCAGTTTAAGCGGGGACGGCTACACCTTC
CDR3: CASSLSGDGYTF

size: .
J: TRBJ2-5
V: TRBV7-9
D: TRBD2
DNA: TGTGCCAGCAGCTTACCCCTAGCGGGGTCTTCCAGGGAGACCCAGTACTTC
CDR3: CASSLPLAGSSRETQYF

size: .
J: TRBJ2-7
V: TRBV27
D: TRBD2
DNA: TGTGCCAGCAGTTTGAGAACTAGCGGGGACTACGAGCAGTACTTC
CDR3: CASSLRTSGDYEQYF

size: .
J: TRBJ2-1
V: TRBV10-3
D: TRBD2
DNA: TGTGCCATCAGCCAGGTGCGGGAGAAAATGAATGAGCAGTTCTTC
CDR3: CAISQVREKMNEQFF

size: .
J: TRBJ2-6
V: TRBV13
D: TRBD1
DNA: TGTGCCAGCAGCACGGACAGGGACCCTGGGGCCAACGTCCTGACTTTC
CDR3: CASSTDRDPGANVLTF

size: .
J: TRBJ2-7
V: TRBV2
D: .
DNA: TGTGCCAGCAGTGAAGGACACGCCAGCTCCTACGAGCAGTACTTC
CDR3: CASSEGHASSYEQYF

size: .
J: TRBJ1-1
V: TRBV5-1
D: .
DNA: TGCGCCAGCAGCTTGGGATCGGACAGAAGGAACACTGAAGCTTTCTTT
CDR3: CASSLGSDRRNTEAFF

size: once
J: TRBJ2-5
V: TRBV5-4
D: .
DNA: TGTGCCAGCAGCTTGGCCGAGGACAGAGAGACCCAGTACTTC
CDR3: CASSLAEDRETQYF

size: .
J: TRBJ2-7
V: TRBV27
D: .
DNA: TGTGCCAGCAGTTTATCTGGTGGCCCTTCCTACGAGCAGTACTTC
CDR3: CASSLSGGPSYEQYF

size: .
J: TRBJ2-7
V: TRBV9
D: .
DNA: TGTGCCAGCAGAGTATTTAACCTCGGGGGGCCGGGGGAGCAGTACTTC
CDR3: CASRVFNLGGPGEQYF

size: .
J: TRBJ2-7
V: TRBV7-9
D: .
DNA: TGTGCCAGCATGCTAGCAGGGGACGAGCAGTACTTC
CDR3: CASMLAGDEQYF

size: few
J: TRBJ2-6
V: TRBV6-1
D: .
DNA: TGTGCCAGCAGTGCCTCCCTCTCTGGGGCCAACGTCCTGACTTTC
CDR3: CASSASLSGANVLTF

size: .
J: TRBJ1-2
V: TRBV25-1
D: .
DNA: TGTGCCAGCAGTGAACGAGAGTCTAGGGGTGGCTACACCTTC
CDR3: CASSERESRGGYTF

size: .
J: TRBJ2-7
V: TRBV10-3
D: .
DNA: TGTGCCATCAGTGAGTCTATGGACTCTTTCTACGAGCAGTACTTC
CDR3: CAISESMDSFYEQYF

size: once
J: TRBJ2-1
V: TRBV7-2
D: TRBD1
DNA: TGTGCCAGCAGCTTATCGGGGCAGGGGGCCGATGAGCAGTTCTTC
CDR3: CASSLSGQGADEQFF

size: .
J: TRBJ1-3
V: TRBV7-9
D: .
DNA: TGTGCCAGCAGCTTGAATCCTGCGGACACATACACCATATATTTT
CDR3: CASSLNPADTYTIYF

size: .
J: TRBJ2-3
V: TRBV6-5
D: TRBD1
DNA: TGTGCCAGCAGTTACTCAGGGGGCCGAGGGGATACGCAGTATTTT
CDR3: CASSYSGGRGDTQYF

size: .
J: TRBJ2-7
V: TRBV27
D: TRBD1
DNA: TGTGCCAGCAGTTTATACAGGGGTTACGAGCAGTACTTC
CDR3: CASSLYRGYEQYF

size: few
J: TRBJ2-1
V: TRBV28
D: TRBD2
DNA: TGTGCCAGCAGGCCGGGACTAACCATGGATGAGCAGTTCTTC
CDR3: CASRPGLTMDEQFF

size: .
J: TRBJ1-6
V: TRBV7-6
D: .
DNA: TGTGCCAGCAGCTCTGGACAGTTAGTTAATTCACCCCTCCACTTT
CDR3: CASSSGQLVNSPLHF

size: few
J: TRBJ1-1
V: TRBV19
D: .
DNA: TGTGCCAGTAGCCTTACAGGCGGCACTGAAGCTTTCTTT
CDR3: CASSLTGGTEAFF

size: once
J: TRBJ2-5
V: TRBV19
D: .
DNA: TGTGCCAGTAGGGGGAGTCGGGGGAACCAAGAGACCCAGTACTTC
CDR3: CASRGSRGNQETQYF

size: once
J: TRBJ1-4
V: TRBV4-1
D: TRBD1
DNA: TGCGCCAGCAGCCAAGAGGACAGGGGTGAAAAACTGTTTTTT
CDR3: CASSQEDRGEKLFF

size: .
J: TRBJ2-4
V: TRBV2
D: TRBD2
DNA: TGTGCCAGCAGTGAGGGGGGGATAGCCAAAAACATTCAGTACTTC
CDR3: CASSEGGIAKNIQYF

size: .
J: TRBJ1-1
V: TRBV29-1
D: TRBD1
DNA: TGCAGCGTTGAGGGGACAGACTGGACTGAAGCTTTCTTT
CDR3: CSVEGTDWTEAFF

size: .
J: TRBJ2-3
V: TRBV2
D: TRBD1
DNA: TGTGCCAGCAGTGAAGTTGGACAGGGGCCAGATACGCAGTATTTT
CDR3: CASSEVGQGPDTQYF

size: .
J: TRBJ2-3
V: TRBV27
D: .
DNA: TGTGCCAGCAGTGGTAACTACGCCGGTAGAGATACGCAGTATTTT
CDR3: CASSGNYAGRDTQYF

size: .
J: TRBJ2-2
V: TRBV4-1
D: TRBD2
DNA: TGCGCCAGCAGCCAAGTTGGGGCCTCACTAGCGGGAGTATGGACCGGGGAGCTGTTTTTT
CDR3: CASSQVGASLAGVWTGELFF

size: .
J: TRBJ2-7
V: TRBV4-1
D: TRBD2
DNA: TGCGCCAGCAGCCCACGATCTTTGGAGCGGGAGGGCCGGAACGAGCAGTACTTC
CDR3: CASSPRSLEREGRNEQYF

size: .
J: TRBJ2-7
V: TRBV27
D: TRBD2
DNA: TGTGCCAGCAGTTTAGGGGGGGTGTACGAGCAGTACTTC
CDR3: CASSLGGVYEQYF

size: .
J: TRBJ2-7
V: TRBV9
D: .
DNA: TGTGCCAGCAGCCGGACCGGGGAAGAGGCCGTAACCTACGAGCAGTACTTC
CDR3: CASSRTGEEAVTYEQYF

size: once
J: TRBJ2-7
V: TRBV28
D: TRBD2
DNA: TGTGCCAGCAGTCGAACTAGCGGGGGGACCTACGAGCAGTACTTC
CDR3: CASSRTSGGTYEQYF

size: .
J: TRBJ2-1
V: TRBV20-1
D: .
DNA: TGCAGTGCCATTCGGACACGTGAGCAGTTCTTC
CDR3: CSAIRTREQFF

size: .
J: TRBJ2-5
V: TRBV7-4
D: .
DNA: TGTGCCAGCAGCGGGGACTCCCTGGGGGAGACCCAGTACTTC
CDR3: CASSGDSLGETQYF

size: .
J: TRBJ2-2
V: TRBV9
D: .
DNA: TGTGCCAGCAGCCCCCCTCTTGGGGCCTACACCGGGGAGCTGTTTTTT
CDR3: CASSPPLGAYTGELFF

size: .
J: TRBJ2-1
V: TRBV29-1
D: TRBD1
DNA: TGCAGCGCTCCCCCGGGACAGGGGAAGAATGAGCAGTTCTTC
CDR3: CSAPPGQGKNEQFF

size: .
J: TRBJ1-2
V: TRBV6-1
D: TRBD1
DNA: TGTGCCAGCACCGGGACAGCTAACTATGGCTACACCTTC
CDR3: CASTGTANYGYTF

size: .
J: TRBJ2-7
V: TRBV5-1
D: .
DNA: TGCGCCAGCAGCTTCCGCGGGGACGGGGACGAGCAGTACTTC
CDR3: CASSFRGDGDEQYF

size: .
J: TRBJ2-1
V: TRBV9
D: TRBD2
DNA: TGTGCCAGCAGCCCATATTCAACTAGCGGGAGAAATGAGCAGTTCTTC
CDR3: CASSPYSTSGRNEQFF

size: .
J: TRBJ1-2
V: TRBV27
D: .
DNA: TGTGCCAGTGGAGTGGGTCGGGATGGCTACACCTTC
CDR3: CASGVGRDGYTF

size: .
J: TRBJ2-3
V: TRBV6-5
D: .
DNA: TGTGCCAGCAGTCACACAAAGACAGATACGCAGTATTTT
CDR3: CASSHTKTDTQYF

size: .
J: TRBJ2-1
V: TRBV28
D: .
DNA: TGTGCCAGCAGTTTTGTGACTAGGAACAATGAGCAGTTCTTC
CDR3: CASSFVTRNNEQFF

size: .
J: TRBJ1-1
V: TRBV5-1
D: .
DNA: TGCGCCAGCAGCTTGGCCGGAGAGGCTGAAGCTTTCTTT
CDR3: CASSLAGEAEAFF

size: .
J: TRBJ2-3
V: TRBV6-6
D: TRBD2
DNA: TGTGCCAGCAGTTATGAGGGAGGGGATCTCACAGATACGCAGTATTTT
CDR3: CASSYEGGDLTDTQYF

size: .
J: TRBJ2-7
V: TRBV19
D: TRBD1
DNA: TGTGCCAGTAGTATGTCCGGGACAGCTTACGAGCAGTACTTC
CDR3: CASSMSGTAYEQYF

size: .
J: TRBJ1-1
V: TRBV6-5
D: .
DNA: TGTGCCAGCAGTTACGGCCGGGGGGGAAACACTGAAGCTTTCTTT
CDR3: CASSYGRGGNTEAFF